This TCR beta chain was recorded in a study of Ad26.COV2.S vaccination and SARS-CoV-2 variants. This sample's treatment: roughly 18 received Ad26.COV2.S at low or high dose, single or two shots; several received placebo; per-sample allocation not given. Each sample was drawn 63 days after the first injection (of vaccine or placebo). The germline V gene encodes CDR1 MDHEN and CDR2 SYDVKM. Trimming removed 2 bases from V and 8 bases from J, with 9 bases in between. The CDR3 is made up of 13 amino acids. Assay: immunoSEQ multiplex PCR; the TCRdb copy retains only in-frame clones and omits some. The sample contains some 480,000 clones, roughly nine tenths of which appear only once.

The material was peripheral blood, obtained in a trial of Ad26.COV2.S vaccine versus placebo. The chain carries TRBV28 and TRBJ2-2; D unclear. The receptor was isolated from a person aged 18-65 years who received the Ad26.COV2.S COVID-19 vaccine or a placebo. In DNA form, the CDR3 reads TGTGCCAGCAGTTTACTGGGTTGGGGGGAGCTGTTTTTT. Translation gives CASSLLGWGELFF.